This T cell receptor (beta chain) was retrieved from a study of spatial heterogeneity in lung cancer. Study in general: Matched bulk RNA-seq yielded a T cell module score, and TCR transcript counts in tumor regions correlated strongly with that score. Overall study results and limits: The number of expanded tumor alpha and beta chains correlated with mutation number.

In the library, each TCR cDNA molecule bore its own unique molecular identifier. A single record per CDR3 protein comes from TCRdb applying MiXCR to the 5' RACE reads. The data contain over 1,500 distinct CDR3 sequences, around 9.3% of them singletons. Remarks on this clonotype: Its specificity is unknown.

The CDR3 covers 14 residues. Trimming removed 3 bases from V and 3 bases from J, with 11 bases in between. CDR1 is SEHNR and CDR2 is FQNEAQ in the germline V gene (reference sequence). The sample's time point: sample taken at primary tumor resection. The sequenced sample was lung tumor tissue, obtained at surgery. This sequence originates from a female donor with early-stage non-small cell lung cancer. The rearrangement uses TRBV7-9 and TRBJ1-1; no clear D. CDR3 region: CASSLAATYTEAFF. The CDR3 nucleotides read TGTGCCAGCAGCTTGGCTGCGACTTACACTGAAGCTTTCTTT. The full variable domain, in which reference TRBV7-9 and TRBJ1-1 provide the parts outside the CDR3, is DTGVSQNPRHKITKRGQNVTFRCDPISEHNRLYWYRQTLGQGPEFLTYFQNEAQLEKSRLLSDRFSAERPKGSFSTLEIQRTEQGDSAMYLCASSLAATYTEAFFGQGTRLTVV.